This T cell receptor (beta chain) was sequenced in a study of T-cell reconstitution after alpha-beta-depleted transplantation in children. A few counts support this clonotype. Its antigen is as yet unknown. The CDR3 spans 13 residues. With 4 bases removed from V and 4 bases from J, the gap between germline ends came to 10 bases. Germline V gene data show CDR1 as MNHEY and CDR2 as SVGAGI. Unique molecular identifiers were incorporated into the prepared TCRbeta library. In TCRdb, the PCR reads were re-called with MiXCR into one record per CDR3 protein. This sample carries around 300,000 distinct CDR3 sequences, about 9.9% of them seen once, and the ten largest clones take about 20%. Study-wide findings and caveats: From newly produced T cells came most of the T-cell counts and diversity one year after transplant. Roughly two months post-transplant, alpha-beta T cells reportedly originated from several hundred graft clones that had expanded. Surviving recipient T cells and thymic progenitors accounted for the high day-60 TCRbeta diversity observed in some patients.

This sequence joins TRBV6-5 and TRBJ1-2; D gene unclear. The sample was peripheral blood, taken 180 days after TCRalphabeta/CD19-depleted stem cell transplant. The TCR comes from a male patient aged 2-9 years who had a stem cell transplant for chronic granulomatous disease, so the T cells may come from the graft donor. In nucleotides, the CDR3 is TGTGCCAGCAGTTTTAACAGACGCTATGGCTACACCTTC. Translation: CASSFNRRYGYTF.